Sequencing of this T cell receptor beta chain was carried out in a study of blood T cell repertoires in COVID-19. Study in general: Samples of COVID-19 (acute and convalescent) were obtained from the United States, Italy and Spain. The cDNA or gDNA used as material had been derived from T cells, B-cell-depleted T cells, or PBMCs.

How the authors handled the data: Amplified reference gene primers provided the basis for estimating nucleated cell counts. Data came from immunoSEQ multiplex PCR; TCRdb stores just in-frame clones and leaves some out. That table is the source of V, J and clone size, and D and trimming were worked out from the DNA. The sample records 62,000 or so clones, roughly 89% being singletons. Trimming removed 6 bases at V and 13 bases at J, with 10 bases between. In germline, CDR1 is MNHEY, CDR2 SVGAGI. The CDR3 extends over 11 amino acids. V and J are TRBV6-5 and TRBJ1-6, with D maybe TRBD1 (5 bases). Material: peripheral blood. The source of this sequence is a man in his fifties with active COVID-19. The CDR3 sequence: CASRKTVPLHF. The CDR3 DNA reads as TGTGCCAGCAGGAAGACAGTCCCCCTCCACTTT.